This T cell receptor beta chain was found in a study of blood T cell repertoires in COVID-19. Study at large: PBMCs, B-cell-depleted T cells, or T cells were the source of the cDNA or gDNA that made up the material.

In the original processing: Estimation of nucleated cell counts was performed using reference gene primer amplification. TCRdb's table, derived via immunoSEQ multiplex PCR, lists solely in-frame clones and lacks some. V, J and clone size were drawn from that table, and D and trimming were deduced from the DNA. The data hold 75,000 to 95,000 clones, with about 90% observed a single time. The CDR3 runs 18 residues. In germline, CDR1 is SGDLS, CDR2 YYNGEE. V was pared by 2 bases and J by 1 base, with 21 bases between. The material sequenced was peripheral blood. The clonotype was recovered from a man between 50 and 59 years old with active COVID-19. The chain recombines TRBV9 with TRBJ1-1; perhaps TRBD1 as D (6 bases). As DNA, the CDR3 is TGTGCCAGCAGCGTTCACCCTGTGGGGGCTCAGGGGAACACTGAAGCTTTCTTT. The encoded protein is CASSVHPVGAQGNTEAFF.